The entry that follows covers one TCR beta chain sequence. Germline trimming cut 3 bases from V and 7 bases from J; bases unmatched to any gene: 3. Germline V gene sequence: CDR1 KGHDR, CDR2 SFDVKD. This CDR3 region has 15 residues. These data originate in a study of blood T cell repertoires in COVID-19. Sequencing was performed with immunoSEQ multiplex PCR; in TCRdb, only in-frame clones are kept and a portion is missing. The sample lists 330,000 or so clones; over 80% were seen once. The receptor comes from a young man with COVID-19, enrolled during active disease. Sample: peripheral blood. The genes are TRBV24-1 and TRBJ2-1; 12 bases align to TRBD2. The CDR3 sequence is CATSDLAGGRNEQFF. The CDR3 DNA follows: TGTGCCACCAGTGATCTAGCGGGAGGGCGTAATGAGCAGTTCTTC.